What follows describes a single T cell receptor (beta chain). This sample is part of a study of blood T cell repertoires in COVID-19. The table came from immunoSEQ multiplex PCR; TCRdb's copy has only in-frame clones and leaves some out. This table has 60,000 to 75,000 clones, roughly two thirds appearing once. This CDR3 has 13 residues. Germline CDR1 and CDR2: SQVTM and ANQGSEA. Trimming took off 7 bases at V and 2 bases at J, with 15 bases between the two ends. The V call is TRBV29-1, the J call TRBJ2-7; D perhaps matches TRBD2 (7 bases). Sequenced input: PBMCs or T cells enriched from blood (not recorded which). The receptor's source is a woman in her sixties who had been exposed to COVID-19. The CDR3 is CSAGGPHTYEQYF. The CDR3 DNA is TGCAGCGCCGGGGGGCCTCACACCTACGAGCAGTACTTC.